The source of this T cell receptor (beta chain) is a study of blood T cell repertoires in COVID-19. CDR1 LNHDA and CDR2 SQIVND come from the germline V gene (reference sequence). Germline trimming cut 7 bases from V and 0 bases from J; bases unmatched to any gene: 12. This CDR3 region has 17 residues. Original methodology: How many nucleated cells were present was estimated from reference gene primer amplification. TCRdb keeps only in-frame clones here, not all; method: immunoSEQ multiplex PCR. V, J and clone size derive from that table, while D and trimming were established from the DNA sequence. The data contain approximately 310,000 clones, around 86% of them singletons. Participants were aged roughly 18 to 100 years from approximately 24 US areas. Two consecutive negative NP/OP PCR tests, clearance, or resolved symptoms defined Cohort 3 recovery.

The sequenced material came from PBMCs or T cells enriched from blood (not recorded which). The sequence was obtained from a man aged 55 to 70 who had recovered from COVID-19. The genes are TRBV19 and TRBJ1-5; 7 bases line up with TRBD1. The CDR3, as DNA: TGTGCCAGTAACCCCGGGGACAGCAGATATAGCAATCAGCCCCAGCATTTT. Its protein is CASNPGDSRYSNQPQHF.